This T cell receptor (beta chain) was identified in a study of early T cells in non-severe SARS-CoV-2 infection. Study details: Sequenced material consisted of bulk RNA (from unsorted whole blood), and chains were unpaired. Study-level points and caveats: CD4 and private specificities were missed by VDJdb matching, which favored anti-spike CD8 responses.

Unique molecular identifier tags were affixed to discrete cDNA molecules. Each CDR3 protein is one row after TCRdb ran MiXCR on the 5' RACE reads. The sample lists fewer than 65,000 distinct CDR3 sequences, 7% to 10% occurring once. This clonotype was observed a handful of times. Its antigen is undetermined. The CDR3 loop spans 14 amino acids. Trimming stripped 3 bases from V and 2 bases from J, with 10 bases between. The sample taken for sequencing was whole blood. This TCR came from an adult who was a healthcare worker with PCR-confirmed SARS-CoV-2 infection or an uninfected control (not recorded which). J is TRBJ2-5 and V is TRBV12-3 or TRBV12-4, with TRBD1 as a possible D gene (6 bases). CDR3 sequence reads: CASSFAGAQETQYF. CDR3 DNA: TGTGCCAGCAGTTTCGCAGGGGCACAAGAGACCCAGTACTTC.